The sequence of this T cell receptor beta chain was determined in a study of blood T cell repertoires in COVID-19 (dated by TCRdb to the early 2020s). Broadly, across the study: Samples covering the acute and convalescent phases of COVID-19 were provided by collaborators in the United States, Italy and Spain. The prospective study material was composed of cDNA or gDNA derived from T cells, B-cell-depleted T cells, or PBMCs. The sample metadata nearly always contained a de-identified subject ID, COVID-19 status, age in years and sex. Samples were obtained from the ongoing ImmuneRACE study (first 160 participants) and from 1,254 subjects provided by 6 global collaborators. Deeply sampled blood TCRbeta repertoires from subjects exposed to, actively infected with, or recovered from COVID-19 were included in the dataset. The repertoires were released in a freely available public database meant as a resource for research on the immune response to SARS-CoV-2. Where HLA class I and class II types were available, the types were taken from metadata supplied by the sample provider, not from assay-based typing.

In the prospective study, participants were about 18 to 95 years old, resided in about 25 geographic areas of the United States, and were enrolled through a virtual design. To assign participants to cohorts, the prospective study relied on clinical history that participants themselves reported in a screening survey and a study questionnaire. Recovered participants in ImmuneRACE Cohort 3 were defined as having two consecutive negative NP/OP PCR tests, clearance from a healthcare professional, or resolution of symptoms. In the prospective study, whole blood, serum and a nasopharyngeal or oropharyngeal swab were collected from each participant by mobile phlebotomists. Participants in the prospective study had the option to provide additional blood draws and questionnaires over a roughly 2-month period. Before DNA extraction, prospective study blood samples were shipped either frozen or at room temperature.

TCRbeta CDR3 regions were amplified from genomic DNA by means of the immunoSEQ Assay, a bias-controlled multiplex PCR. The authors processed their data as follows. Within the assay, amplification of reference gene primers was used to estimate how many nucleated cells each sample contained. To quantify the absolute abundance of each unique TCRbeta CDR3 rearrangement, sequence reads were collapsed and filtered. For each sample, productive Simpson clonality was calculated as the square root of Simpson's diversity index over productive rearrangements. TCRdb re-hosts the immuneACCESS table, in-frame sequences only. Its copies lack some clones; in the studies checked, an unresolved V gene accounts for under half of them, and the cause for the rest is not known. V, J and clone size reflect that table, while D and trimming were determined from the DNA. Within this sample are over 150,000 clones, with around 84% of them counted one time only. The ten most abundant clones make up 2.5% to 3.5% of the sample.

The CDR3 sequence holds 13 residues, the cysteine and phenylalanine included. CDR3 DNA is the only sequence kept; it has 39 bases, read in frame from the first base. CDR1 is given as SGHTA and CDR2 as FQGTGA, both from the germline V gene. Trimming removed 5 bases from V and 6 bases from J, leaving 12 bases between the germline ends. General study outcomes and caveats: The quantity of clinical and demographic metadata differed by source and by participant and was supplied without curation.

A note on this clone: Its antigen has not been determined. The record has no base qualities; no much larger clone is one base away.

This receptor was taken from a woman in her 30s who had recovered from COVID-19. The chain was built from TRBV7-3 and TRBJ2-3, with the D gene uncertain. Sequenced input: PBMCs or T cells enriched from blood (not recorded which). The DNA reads TGTGCCAGCAGCCCCAACGGTTGGGATACGCAGTATTTT. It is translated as CASSPNGWDTQYF.